The T cell receptor beta chain described here comes from a study of shared clonotypes between healthy human individuals. Study context: Three plates were used per donor for CD4 naive, three for CD4 memory, two for CD8 naive and one for CD8 memory. Study-wide results and caveats: In a few donors, around 5% of naive CD4 clonotypes appeared in common. Compared with memory subsets, naive subsets generally had larger estimated richness.

Looked up from germline, CDR1 is MNHNY and CDR2 is SVGAGI (reference sequence). With 6 bases removed from V and 3 bases from J, the gap between germline ends came to 18 bases. The CDR3 runs 15 residues. As concerns this clone: Its antigen is still unknown.

The assay was immunoSEQ multiplex PCR, and TCRdb's table has in-frame clones only and misses some. Of a few hundred thousand clones listed, about 74% are singletons. Sequenced input: memory CD4+ T cells sorted from blood. Subset of the sample: CD45RA-negative fraction. The chain employs TRBV6-6 and TRBJ2-7, with D tentatively TRBD1 or TRBD2 (5 bases each). The clonotype was recovered from a young man in good health. The chain's CDR3 is CASSPGSGPIYEQYF. DNA for the CDR3: TGTGCCAGCAGCCCAGGGAGTGGACCCATCTACGAGCAGTACTTC.